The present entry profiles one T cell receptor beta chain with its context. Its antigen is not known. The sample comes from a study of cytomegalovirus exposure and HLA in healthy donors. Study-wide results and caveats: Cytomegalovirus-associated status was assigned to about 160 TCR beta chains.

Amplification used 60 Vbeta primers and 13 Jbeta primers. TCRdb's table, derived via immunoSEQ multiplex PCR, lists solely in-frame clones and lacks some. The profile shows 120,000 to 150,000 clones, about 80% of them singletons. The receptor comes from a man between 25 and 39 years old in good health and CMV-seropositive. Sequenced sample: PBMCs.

The DNA of the CDR3 is TGTGCCAGCAGACAGATCGGCGGGTACTCCTACAATGAGCAGTTCTTC. This encodes CASRQIGGYSYNEQFF. The genes are TRBV13 and TRBJ2-1, with TRBD2 as a possible D gene (5 bases). The CDR3 is made up of 16 amino acids. Between the trimmed V and J ends, which lost 6 bases and 0 bases, there was a span of 15 bases. CDR1 PRHDT and CDR2 FYEKMQ come from the germline V gene (reference sequence).